This T cell receptor (beta chain) was sequenced in a study of T cells in Graves' hyperthyroidism and ophthalmopathy. Study findings and constraints: Ophthalmopathy stood apart from stable hyperthyroidism in a 13 V-J model. Among thyroid clonotypes expanded above 0.001, most also appeared in blood.

The authors took PBMCs from 9.5 to 10 ml fresh peripheral blood. As for this clonotype: As yet, its antigen is unknown.

Amplified TCR beta CDR3 regions derived from RNA transcripts. First-round RT-PCR with HTBI primers amplified the TCR CDR3 region. TCRdb passed the multiplex PCR reads through MiXCR, listing each CDR3 protein once. The sample includes approximately 640,000 distinct CDR3 sequences, around 16% of them seen just once. This receptor was obtained from a woman under 40 with Graves' hyperthyroidism. Sequences were obtained from blood.

In DNA, the CDR3 is TGTGCCAGTAGTATAGTACAGTTACGCCAGCCCCAGCATTTT. Its translation: CASSIVQLRQPQHF. The chain couples TRBV19 to TRBJ1-5; no clear D. V lost 1 base and J lost 7, with 11 bases in between. The CDR3 has 14 amino acids. Germline lookup yields CDR1 LNHDA and CDR2 SQIVND (reference sequence).